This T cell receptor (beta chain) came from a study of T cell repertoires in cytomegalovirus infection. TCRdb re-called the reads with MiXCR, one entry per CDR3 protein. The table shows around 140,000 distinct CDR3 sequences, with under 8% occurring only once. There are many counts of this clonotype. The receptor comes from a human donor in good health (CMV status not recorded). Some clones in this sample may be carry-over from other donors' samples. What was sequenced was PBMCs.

The CDR3 DNA reads as TGTGCCAGCAGTCCCTTAGCGGGGCGTGCGAACAATGAGCAGTTCTTC. It translates to CASSPLAGRANNEQFF. This sequence joins TRBV6-2 or TRBV6-3 and TRBJ2-1; 8 bases fit TRBD2. There are 16 residues in the CDR3. The trim removed 5 bases at V and 5 bases at J, leaving 11 bases unmatched. In germline, CDR1 is MNHEY, CDR2 SVGEGT.